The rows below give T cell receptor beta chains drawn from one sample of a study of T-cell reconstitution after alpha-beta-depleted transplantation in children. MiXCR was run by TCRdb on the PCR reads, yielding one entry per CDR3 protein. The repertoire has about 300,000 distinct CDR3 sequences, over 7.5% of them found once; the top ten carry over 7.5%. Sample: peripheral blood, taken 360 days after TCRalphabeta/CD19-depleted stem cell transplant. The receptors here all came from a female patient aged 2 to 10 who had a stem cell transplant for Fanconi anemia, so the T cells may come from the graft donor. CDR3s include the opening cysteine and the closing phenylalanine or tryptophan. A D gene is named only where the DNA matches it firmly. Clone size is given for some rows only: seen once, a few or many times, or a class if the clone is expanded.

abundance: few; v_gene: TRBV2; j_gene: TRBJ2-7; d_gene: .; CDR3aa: CASSEKVGSEQYF
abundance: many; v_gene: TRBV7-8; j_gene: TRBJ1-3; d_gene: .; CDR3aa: CASSLDDSGNTIYF
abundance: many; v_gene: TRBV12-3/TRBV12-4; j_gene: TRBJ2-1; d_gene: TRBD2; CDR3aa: CASRGLAGNRWQFF
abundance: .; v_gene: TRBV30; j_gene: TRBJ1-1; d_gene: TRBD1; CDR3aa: CAWNEGQGWEAFF
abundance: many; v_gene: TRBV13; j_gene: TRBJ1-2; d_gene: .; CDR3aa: CASSLGPTHYGYTF
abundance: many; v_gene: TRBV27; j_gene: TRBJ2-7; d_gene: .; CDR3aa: CASSLLGKIYEQYF
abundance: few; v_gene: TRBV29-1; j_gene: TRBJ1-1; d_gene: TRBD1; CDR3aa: CSVVRSGWGQGSLNTEAFF
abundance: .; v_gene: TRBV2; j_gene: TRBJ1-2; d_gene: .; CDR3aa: CASDTSNYGYTF
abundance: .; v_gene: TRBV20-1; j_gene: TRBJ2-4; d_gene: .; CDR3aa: CGTGTSNIQYF
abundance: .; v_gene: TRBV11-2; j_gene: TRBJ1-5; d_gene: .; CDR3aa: CASSLGAYENQPQHF
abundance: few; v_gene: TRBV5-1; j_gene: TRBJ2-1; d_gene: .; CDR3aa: CASSSESSYNEQFF
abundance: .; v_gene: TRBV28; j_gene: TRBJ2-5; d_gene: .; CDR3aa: CASKGSGEETQYF
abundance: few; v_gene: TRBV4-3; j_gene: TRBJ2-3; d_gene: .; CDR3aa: CASSQDFGDTQYF
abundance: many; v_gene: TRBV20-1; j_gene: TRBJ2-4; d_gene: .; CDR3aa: CSASLRGSVAKNIQYF
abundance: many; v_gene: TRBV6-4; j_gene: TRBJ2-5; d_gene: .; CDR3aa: CASSDVRTKETQYF
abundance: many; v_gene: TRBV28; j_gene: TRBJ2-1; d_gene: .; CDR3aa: CASLNNNEQFF
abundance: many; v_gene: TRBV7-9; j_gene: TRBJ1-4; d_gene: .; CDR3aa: CASSLAGHKREKLFF
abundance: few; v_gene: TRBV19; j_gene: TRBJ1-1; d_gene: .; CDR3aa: CASSIVSRRDNTEAFF